Described below is a single T cell receptor beta chain sequence and its context. As yet, its antigen is unknown. Germline assignment: CDR1 SGHRS and CDR2 YFSETQ. The CDR3 is made up of 13 amino acids. Trimming pared 0 bases from V and 8 bases from J, leaving 11 bases between. The data were produced by immunoSEQ multiplex PCR, yet TCRdb's version contains in-frame clones alone and is incomplete. The table records approximately 2.4 million clones, around 95% of them present only once. These data are taken from a study of shared clonotypes between healthy human individuals. Overall study context: There were three CD4 naive, three CD4 memory, two CD8 naive and one CD8 memory plates per donor.

Regarding the study as a whole: With a handful of donors compared, around 5.4% of naive CD4 clonotypes were shared.

The source is a man in his late teens or twenties in good health. V and J are TRBV5-1 and TRBJ1-2, with D uncertain. The sequencing input was naive CD4+ T cells sorted from blood. The subset here: CD45RA+ positively selected. The CDR3 DNA reads as TGCGCCAGCAGCTTGGCCGGTCCGGAGGGCTACACCTTC. Translated: CASSLAGPEGYTF.